This T cell receptor (beta chain) was captured by sequencing in a study of T-cell memory formation after mild COVID-19. Overall study: Clustering of TCRs was largely donor specific. Whole-study findings and limits: Of the contracting clones, CD4+ ones lay mainly in CM and EM, and CD8+ ones in EMRA. The authors left the SARS-CoV-2 specificity of second-wave clones peaking on day 37 unconfirmed. In pre-infection memory, a portion of responding clones appeared, which suggested that cross-reactive memory joined.

TCRdb reanalysed the 5' RACE reads using MiXCR and keeps one entry per CDR3 protein. This sample has just over 400,000 distinct CDR3 sequences, with 23% found just once. Concerning this clonotype itself: Its matching antigen is unknown.

The sequencing sample was made of PBMCs or a T cell subset sorted from them (not recorded which). The receptor comes from an adult woman who had mild COVID-19 (a few samples of this study predate the infection). Cell type and time point are not known.

This chain's CDR3 is CASSLDGTGGMEQYF. The CDR3 bases are TGCGCCAGCAGCTTGGATGGGACAGGGGGGATGGAGCAGTACTTC. This chain uses TRBV5-1 with TRBJ2-7, with 11 bases that match TRBD1. The V and J ends lost 0 bases and 7 bases, in that order; junction bases with no gene match: 6. This CDR3 comprises 15 residues. CDR1 is SGHRS, CDR2 YFSETQ, per germline.